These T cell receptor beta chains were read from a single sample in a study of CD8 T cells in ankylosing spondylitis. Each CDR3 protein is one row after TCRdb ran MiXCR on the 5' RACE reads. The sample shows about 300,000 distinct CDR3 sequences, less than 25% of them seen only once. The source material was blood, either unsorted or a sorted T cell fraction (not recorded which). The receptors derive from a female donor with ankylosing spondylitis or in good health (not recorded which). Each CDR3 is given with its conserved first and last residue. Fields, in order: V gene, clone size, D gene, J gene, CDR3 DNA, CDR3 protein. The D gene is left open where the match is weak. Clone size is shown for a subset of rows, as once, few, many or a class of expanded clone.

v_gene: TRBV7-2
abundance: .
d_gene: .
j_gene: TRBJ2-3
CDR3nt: TGTGCCAGCAGCCAGCAATGGGGGGACACAGATACGCAGTATTTT
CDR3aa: CASSQQWGDTDTQYF

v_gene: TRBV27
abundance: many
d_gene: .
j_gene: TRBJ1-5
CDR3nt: TGTGCCAGCAGTTTAGGGGGGGATCAGCCCCAGCATTTT
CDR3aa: CASSLGGDQPQHF

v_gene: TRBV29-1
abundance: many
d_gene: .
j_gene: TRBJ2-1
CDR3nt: TGCAGCGCCCCGATCTCCCACGGGGGGACAGTGAATGAGCAGTTCTTC
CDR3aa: CSAPISHGGTVNEQFF

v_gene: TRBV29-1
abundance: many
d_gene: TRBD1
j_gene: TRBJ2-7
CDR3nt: TGCAGCGTTGAAGATCTTAACAGGGGATACGAGCAGTACTTC
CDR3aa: CSVEDLNRGYEQYF

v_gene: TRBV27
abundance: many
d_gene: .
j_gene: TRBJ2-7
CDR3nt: TGTGCCAGCAGTCCCTCGATATTCTCCTCCTACGAGCAGTACTTC
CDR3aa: CASSPSIFSSYEQYF

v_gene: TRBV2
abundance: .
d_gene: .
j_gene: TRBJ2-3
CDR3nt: TGTGCCAGCAGTGAAGAGTGGGGTCGCACCGCAGATACGCAGTATTTT
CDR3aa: CASSEEWGRTADTQYF

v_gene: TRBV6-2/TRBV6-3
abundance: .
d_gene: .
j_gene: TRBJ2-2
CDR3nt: TGTGCCAGCAGTTACGGGACTGCGAACACCGGGGAGCTGTTTTTT
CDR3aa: CASSYGTANTGELFF

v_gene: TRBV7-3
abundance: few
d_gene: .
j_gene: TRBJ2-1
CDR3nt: TGTGCCAGCAGCTTGAACGGATTGAGCGGTTGGAGCTCCTACAATGAGCAGTTCTTC
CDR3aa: CASSLNGLSGWSSYNEQFF

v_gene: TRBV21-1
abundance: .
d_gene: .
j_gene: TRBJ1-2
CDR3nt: TGTGCCAGCAGCACCCCCCGGACAGGGGGGATGCGGGGCTACACCTTC
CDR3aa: CASSTPRTGGMRGYTF

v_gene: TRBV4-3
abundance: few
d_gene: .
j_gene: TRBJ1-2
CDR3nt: TGCGCCAGCAGCCACCATTACAGCTATTCCTATGGCTACACCTTC
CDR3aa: CASSHHYSYSYGYTF

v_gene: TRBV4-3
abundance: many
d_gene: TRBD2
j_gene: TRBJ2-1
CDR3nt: TGCGCCAGCAGCCGGACTAGCGCCTATGAGCAGTTCTTC
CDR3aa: CASSRTSAYEQFF

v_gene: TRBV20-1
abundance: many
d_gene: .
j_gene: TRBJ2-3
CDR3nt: TGCAGTGGACTGAGGACAGATACGCAGTATTTT
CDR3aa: CSGLRTDTQYF

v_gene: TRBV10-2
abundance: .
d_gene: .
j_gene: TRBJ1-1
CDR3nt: TGCGCATCAAAAAGGGGTACCATCAACACTGAAGCTTTCTTT
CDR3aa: CASKRGTINTEAFF

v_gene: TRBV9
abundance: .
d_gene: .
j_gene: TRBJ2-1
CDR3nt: TGTGCCAGCAGCGTAGCCTCCCTGGGTGAGCAGTTCTTC
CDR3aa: CASSVASLGEQFF

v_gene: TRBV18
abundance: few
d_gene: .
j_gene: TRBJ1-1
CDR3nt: TGTGCCAGCTCACCACGGGGGGCGGGTGGAACTGAAGCTTTCTTT
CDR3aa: CASSPRGAGGTEAFF

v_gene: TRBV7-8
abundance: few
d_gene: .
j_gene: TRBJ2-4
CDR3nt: TGTGCCAGCAGCTTAGAGAGGGGTAGAAACATTCAGTACTTC
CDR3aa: CASSLERGRNIQYF

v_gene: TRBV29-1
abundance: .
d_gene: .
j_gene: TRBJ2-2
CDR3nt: TGCAGCGTTGAAACAGGGTTGGTTGGTGACACCGGGGAGCTGTTTTTT
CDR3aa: CSVETGLVGDTGELFF

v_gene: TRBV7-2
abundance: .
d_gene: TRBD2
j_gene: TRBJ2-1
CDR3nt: TGTGCCAGCAGCCCCTTGTTCAGCGGGAGGCGGGCTGAGCAGTTCTTC
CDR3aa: CASSPLFSGRRAEQFF

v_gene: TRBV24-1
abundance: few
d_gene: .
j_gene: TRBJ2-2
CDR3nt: TGTGCCACCAGTGACTCCCGGGATAGGCTCGGCAGGGAGCTGTTTTTT
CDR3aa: CATSDSRDRLGRELFF

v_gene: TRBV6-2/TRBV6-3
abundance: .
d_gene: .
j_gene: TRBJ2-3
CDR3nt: TGTGCCAGCGAAGACCCAGGCGGAGTTTATGATACGCAGTATTTT
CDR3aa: CASEDPGGVYDTQYF

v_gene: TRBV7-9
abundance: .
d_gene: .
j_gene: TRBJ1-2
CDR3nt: TGTGCCAGCAGCTTATGGCAGGCGGGGGACTATGGCTACACCTTC
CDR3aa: CASSLWQAGDYGYTF

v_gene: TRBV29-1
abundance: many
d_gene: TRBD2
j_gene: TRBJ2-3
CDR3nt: TGCAGCGTCCAAGGACTAGCGGGTTATACGCAGTATTTT
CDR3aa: CSVQGLAGYTQYF

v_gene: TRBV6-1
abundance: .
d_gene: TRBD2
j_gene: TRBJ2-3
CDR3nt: TGTGCCAGCAAAACGGGACTAGCAAAGGATACGCAGTATTTT
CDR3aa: CASKTGLAKDTQYF

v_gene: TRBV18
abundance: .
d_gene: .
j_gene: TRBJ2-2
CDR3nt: TGTGCCAGCTCACGCAGGGCAGGTGCGAACACCGGGGAGCTGTTTTTT
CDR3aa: CASSRRAGANTGELFF

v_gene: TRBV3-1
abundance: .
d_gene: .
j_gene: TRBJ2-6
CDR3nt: TGTGCCAGCAGCCAGCTTCGTAGTACAGGGCCCTCTGGGGCCAACGTCCTGACTTTC
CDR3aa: CASSQLRSTGPSGANVLTF

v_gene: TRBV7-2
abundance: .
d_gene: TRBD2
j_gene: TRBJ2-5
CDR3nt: TGTGCCAGCAGCTTAGCGAAAGGGAGCGGGGGGGAGACCCAGTACTTC
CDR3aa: CASSLAKGSGGETQYF

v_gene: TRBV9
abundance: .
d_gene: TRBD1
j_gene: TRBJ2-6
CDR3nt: TGTGCCAGCAGCGGGCCCGGGACAGAGAGCTCTGGGGCCAACGTCCTGACTTTC
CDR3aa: CASSGPGTESSGANVLTF

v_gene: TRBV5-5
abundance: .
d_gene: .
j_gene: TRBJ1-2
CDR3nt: TGTGCCAGCAGCACTTCCGGACAGATTTTCTATGGCTACACCTTC
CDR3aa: CASSTSGQIFYGYTF

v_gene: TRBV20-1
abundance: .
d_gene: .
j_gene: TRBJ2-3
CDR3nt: TGCAGTGCGGCGACTAGAGAGAGGGGTAGCACAGATACGCAGTATTTT
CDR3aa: CSAATRERGSTDTQYF

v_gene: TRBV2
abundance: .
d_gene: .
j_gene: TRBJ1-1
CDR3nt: TGTGCCAGCAGTGAAGAACAGGTCCTATCGAACACTGAAGCTTTCTTT
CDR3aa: CASSEEQVLSNTEAFF

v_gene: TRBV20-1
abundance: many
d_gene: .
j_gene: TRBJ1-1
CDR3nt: TGCAGTGCTACGGACTGGGGGAGGTACACTGAAGCTTTCTTT
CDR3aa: CSATDWGRYTEAFF

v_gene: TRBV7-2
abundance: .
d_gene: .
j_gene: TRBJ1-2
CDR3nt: TGTGCCAGCAGCCCCGAGGGGGTAGTAGCTAATGGCTACACCTTC
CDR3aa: CASSPEGVVANGYTF

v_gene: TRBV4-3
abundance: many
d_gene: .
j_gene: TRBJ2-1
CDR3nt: TGCGCCAGCAGCCACCGACTTAGCGAGGGTGAGCAGTTCTTC
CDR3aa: CASSHRLSEGEQFF

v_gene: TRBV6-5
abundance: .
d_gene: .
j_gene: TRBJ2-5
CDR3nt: TGTGCCAGCAGTTACTCGAACAGAGAAGAGACCCAGTACTTC
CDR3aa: CASSYSNREETQYF

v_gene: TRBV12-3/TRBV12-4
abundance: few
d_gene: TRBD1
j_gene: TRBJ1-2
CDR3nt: TGTGCCAGCAGTTACACCACAGGGGTCGGCTATGGCTACACCTTC
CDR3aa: CASSYTTGVGYGYTF

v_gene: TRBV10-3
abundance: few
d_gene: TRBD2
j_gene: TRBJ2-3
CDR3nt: TGTGCCATCAGTTCAGCGGGACGCACAGATACGCAGTATTTT
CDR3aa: CAISSAGRTDTQYF

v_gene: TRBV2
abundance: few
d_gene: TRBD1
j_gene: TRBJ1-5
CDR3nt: TGTGCCACGTCGGACAGGCGGGGGTCGGGGGCCCAGCATTTT
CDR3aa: CATSDRRGSGAQHF

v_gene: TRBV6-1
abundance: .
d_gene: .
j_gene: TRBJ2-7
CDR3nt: TGTGCCAGCCATCTGGACGAGCAGTACTTC
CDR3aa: CASHLDEQYF

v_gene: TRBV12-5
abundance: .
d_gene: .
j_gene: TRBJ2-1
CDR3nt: TGTGCTAGTGGTTTGGTACGGTCCTCCAATGAGCAGTTCTTC
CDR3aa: CASGLVRSSNEQFF

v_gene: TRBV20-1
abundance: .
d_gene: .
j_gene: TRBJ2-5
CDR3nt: TGCAGTGCTCTCCGACAGCAAGAGACCCAGTACTTC
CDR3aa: CSALRQQETQYF

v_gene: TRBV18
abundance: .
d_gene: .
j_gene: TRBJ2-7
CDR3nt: TGTGCCAGCTCGGTACAGAGTTCTTCCTACGAGCAGTACTTC
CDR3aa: CASSVQSSSYEQYF

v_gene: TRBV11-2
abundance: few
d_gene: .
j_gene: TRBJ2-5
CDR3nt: TGTGCCAGCAGCTTACAGCGGCTGGGGGAGACCCAGTACTTC
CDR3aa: CASSLQRLGETQYF

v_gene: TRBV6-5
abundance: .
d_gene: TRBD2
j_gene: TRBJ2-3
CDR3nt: TGTGCCAGCAGTTACACCCGACTAGCGGGCGGTACGCAGTATTTT
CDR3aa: CASSYTRLAGGTQYF

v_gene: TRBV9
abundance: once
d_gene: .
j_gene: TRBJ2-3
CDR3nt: TGTGCCAGCAACGGAGAGACAGGGAGGGCAGATACGCAGTATTTT
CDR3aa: CASNGETGRADTQYF

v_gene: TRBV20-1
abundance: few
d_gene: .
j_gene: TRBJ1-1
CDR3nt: TGCAGTGCTAGTAGAGTAGAGGCTGAAGCTTTCTTT
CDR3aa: CSASRVEAEAFF

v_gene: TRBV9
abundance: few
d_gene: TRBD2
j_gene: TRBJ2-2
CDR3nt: TGTGCCAGCACCTCGGGGGCGGGAGGCGGTGCCGGGGAGCTGTTTTTT
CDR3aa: CASTSGAGGGAGELFF

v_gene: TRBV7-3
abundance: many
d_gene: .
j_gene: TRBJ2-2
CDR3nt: TGTGCCAGCAGCGCTACATATAACACCGGGGAGCTGTTTTTT
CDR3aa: CASSATYNTGELFF

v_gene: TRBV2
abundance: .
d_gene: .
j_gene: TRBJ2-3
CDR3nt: TGTGCCGGAGGGGTCAACACAGATACGCAGTATTTT
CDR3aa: CAGGVNTDTQYF

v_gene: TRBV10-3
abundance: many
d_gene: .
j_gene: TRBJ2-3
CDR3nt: TGTGCCACCCGGGAAGAACCAGATACGCAGTATTTT
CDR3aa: CATREEPDTQYF

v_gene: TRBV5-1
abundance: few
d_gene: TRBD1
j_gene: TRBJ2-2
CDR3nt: TGCGCCAGCAGCTCGTCCGCAGGGGGCAGGACCGGGGAGCTGTTTTTT
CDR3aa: CASSSSAGGRTGELFF

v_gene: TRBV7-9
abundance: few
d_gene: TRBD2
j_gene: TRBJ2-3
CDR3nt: TGTGCCAGCAGCTTAACAGCGGGAGGAGATACGCAGTATTTT
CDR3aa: CASSLTAGGDTQYF

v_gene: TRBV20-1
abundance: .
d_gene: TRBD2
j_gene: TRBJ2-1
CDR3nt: TGCAGTGCTAGGAGCGGGGAGAGAACGGGGAATGAGCAGTTCTTC
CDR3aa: CSARSGERTGNEQFF

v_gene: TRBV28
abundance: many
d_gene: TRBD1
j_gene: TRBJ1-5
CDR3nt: TGTGCCAGCACCTCGGCGACAGGGTCGAATCAGCCCCAGCATTTT
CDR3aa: CASTSATGSNQPQHF

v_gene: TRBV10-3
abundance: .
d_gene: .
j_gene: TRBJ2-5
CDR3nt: TGTGCCATCAGTGTAAATAGAGGAGAGACCCAGTACTTC
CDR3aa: CAISVNRGETQYF

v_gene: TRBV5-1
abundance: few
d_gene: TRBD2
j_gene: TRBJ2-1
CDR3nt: TGCGCCAGCAGCCTGACTAGCGTCTACAATGAGCAGTTCTTC
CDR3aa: CASSLTSVYNEQFF

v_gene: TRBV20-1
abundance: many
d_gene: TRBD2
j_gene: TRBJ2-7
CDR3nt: TGCAGTGCTGCTAGCGGGAGAATCTCCTACGAGCAGTACTTC
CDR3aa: CSAASGRISYEQYF

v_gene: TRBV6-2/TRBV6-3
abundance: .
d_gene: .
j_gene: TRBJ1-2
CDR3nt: TGTGCCAGCAGGAGGTCATCGGCGCCTGGCTACACCTTC
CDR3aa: CASRRSSAPGYTF

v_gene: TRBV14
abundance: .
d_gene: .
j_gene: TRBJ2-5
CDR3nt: TGTGCCAGCAGCCTCATAGGACGGACCCAGTACTTC
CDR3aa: CASSLIGRTQYF

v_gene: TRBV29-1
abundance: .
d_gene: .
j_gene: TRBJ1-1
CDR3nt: TGCAGCGGGGACGTTAGCATGAACACTGAAGCTTTCTTT
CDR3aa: CSGDVSMNTEAFF

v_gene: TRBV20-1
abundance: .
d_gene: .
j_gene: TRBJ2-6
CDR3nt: TGCAGTGCAATACCGTACTCTGGGGCCAACGTCCTGACTTTC
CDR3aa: CSAIPYSGANVLTF